One and the same sample provided the 8 T cell receptor beta chains below, sequenced in a study of T cell changes during pregnancy in multiple sclerosis. Method: immunoSEQ multiplex PCR; TCRdb's copy keeps in-frame clones and lacks some. The repertoire holds roughly 63,000 clones, with roughly 91% as singletons. The material was peripheral blood, obtained in the second trimester of pregnancy. All receptors derive from a female donor in good health, enrolled as a control in a pregnancy study.

This clone was recorded once. The chain couples TRBV28 to TRBJ1-4; D gene uncertain. In germline, CDR1 is MDHEN, CDR2 SYDVKM. The CDR3 length is 15 residues. Trimming pared 8 bases from V and 8 bases from J, leaving 21 bases between. The CDR3 nucleotides read TGTGCCAGCCACGCCCCCGAGTTTGGTGCAGAAAAACTGTTTTTT. This codes for CASHAPEFGAEKLFF.

Here the CDR3 reads CASSELAGGPQETQYF. The CDR3 region has the DNA TGTGCCAGCAGTGAGTTAGCGGGGGGACCCCAAGAGACCCAGTACTTC. The chain employs TRBV6-1 and TRBJ2-5; 10 positions agree with TRBD2. Germline CDR1 MNHNS, CDR2 SASEGT. The length of the CDR3 is 16 residues. Losses at the gene ends were 3 bases for V and 1 base for J; bases not matched to a gene: 5.

J is TRBJ2-1 and V is TRBV7-3; TRBD2 aligns across 12 bases. Per the germline V gene, CDR1 is SGHTA and CDR2 is FQGTGA. The CDR3 loop spans 15 amino acids. V gave up 4 bases and J gave up 7 bases; unmatched junction bases: 5. CDR3 DNA sequence: TGTGCCAGCAGCTCCCGACTAGCGGGGGAGAATGAGCAGTTCTTC. The encoded protein is CASSSRLAGENEQFF.

V gene TRBV30 combines with J gene TRBJ1-5; TRBD1 might be the D (5 bases). Germline CDR1 GTSNPN, CDR2 SVGIG (reference sequence). Trimming cost V 8 bases and J 1 base, with 15 bases left between them. This CDR3 region has 14 residues. The CDR3 reads CAGTPGGSNQPQHF. The CDR3 DNA reads as TGTGCCGGGACTCCCGGAGGGAGCAATCAGCCCCAGCATTTT. The entire variable domain, with the rest obtained from reference TRBV30 and TRBJ1-5, is as follows: SQTIHQWPATLVQPVGSPLSLECTVEGTSNPNLYWYRQAAGRGLQLLFYSVGIGQISSEVPQNLSASRPQDRQFILSSKKLLLSDSGFYLCAGTPGGSNQPQHFGDGTRLSIL.

V is TRBV7-9 and J is TRBJ1-4, with D unclear. Germline-derived CDR1 and CDR2 are SEHNR and FQNEAQ (reference sequence). The CDR3 contains 15 residues. V was cut by 7 bases and J by 0 bases, with 12 bases left in between. The CDR3 loop is CASTIPTATNEKLFF. The CDR3 DNA follows: TGTGCCAGCACCATTCCGACTGCAACTAATGAAAAACTGTTTTTT.

The chain has TRBV13 and TRBJ1-4; no reliable D call. In germline, CDR1 is PRHDT, CDR2 FYEKMQ (reference sequence). V was clipped by 5 bases and J by 8 bases, with 6 bases between them. The CDR3 runs 11 residues. The CDR3 spells CASSLREKLFF. The CDR3 nucleotides are TGTGCCAGCAGCCTCAGGGAAAAACTGTTTTTT. Full variable domain (rest looked up from reference TRBV13 and TRBJ1-4): AAGVIQSPRHLIKEKRETATLKCYPIPRHDTVYWYQQGPGQDPQFLISFYEKMQSDKGSIPDRFSAQQFSDYHSELNMSSLELGDSALYFCASSLREKLFFGSGTQLSVL.

This chain joins TRBV7-9 and TRBJ1-1, with D possibly being TRBD1 (5 bases). CDR1 and CDR2 (germline): SEHNR, FQNEAQ (reference sequence). The CDR3 runs to 16 residues. V was pared by 4 bases and J by 4 bases, with 19 bases between. The CDR3 reads CASSSGVGGEGTEAFF. In nucleotides, the CDR3 is TGTGCCAGCAGCTCCGGGGTCGGGGGGGAGGGCACTGAAGCTTTCTTT.

This clone appeared a single time. The chain has TRBV5-1 and TRBJ2-7; tentatively, D is TRBD2 (5 bases). The V gene lost 0 bases and the J gene lost 2 bases, with 12 bases spanning the gap. The CDR3 is made up of 15 amino acids. Germline lookup yields CDR1 SGHRS and CDR2 YFSETQ. The CDR3 is CASSLATGVAYEQYF. DNA of the CDR3: TGCGCCAGCAGCTTGGCAACCGGGGTGGCCTACGAGCAGTACTTC.